One and the same sample provided the 7 T cell receptor beta chains below, sequenced in a study of blood T cell repertoires in COVID-19. Assay: immunoSEQ multiplex PCR; the TCRdb copy retains only in-frame clones and omits some. The sample gives tens of thousands of clones, roughly 71% of which show up once; 25% to 40% is in the top ten. The sequenced material came from peripheral blood. The receptor source for this set is a human donor in a cohort sampled during active COVID-19.

The rearrangement links TRBV4-1 to TRBJ2-3; 7 bases match TRBD1. The junction had 9 bases not matched to a gene; V was cut back by 1 base and J by 5 bases. CDR3 length: 16 residues. The germline V gene encodes CDR1 MGHRA and CDR2 YSYEKL. Written as DNA, the CDR3 is TGCGCCAGCAGCCAAGGACACAGGGGCTCTGGAGATACGCAGTATTTT. Translation gives CASSQGHRGSGDTQYF.

The rearrangement joins TRBV11-3 to TRBJ1-6, with D unresolved. The CDR3 is made up of 14 amino acids. V shed 6 bases and J shed 3 bases, with 9 bases lying between them. Germline-derived CDR1 and CDR2 are SGHNT and YENEEA. Here the CDR3 reads CASSSAIYNSPLHF. The CDR3 DNA sequence: TGTGCCAGCAGTTCAGCGATCTATAATTCACCCCTCCACTTT. The full variable domain, completed using reference TRBV11-3 and TRBJ1-6, is EAGVVQSPRYKIIEKKQPVAFWCNPISGHNTLYWYLQNLGQGPELLIRYENEEAVDDSQLPKDRFSAERLKGVDSTLKIQPAELGDSAVYLCASSSAIYNSPLHFGNGTRLTVT.

The chain links TRBV5-1 to TRBJ2-3; D is unclear. Germline CDR1 reads SGHRS; CDR2 reads YFSETQ. The CDR3 spans 12 residues. V lost 3 bases and J 6 bases, leaving 8 bases between the germline ends. As DNA, the CDR3 is TGCGCCAGCAGCTCTTTCGGGGATACGCAGTATTTT. Protein sequence: CASSSFGDTQYF.

The chain employs TRBV5-1 and TRBJ2-7, with 8 bases aligning to TRBD1. Germline CDR1 and CDR2: SGHRS and YFSETQ. The junction had 10 bases not matched to a gene; V was cut back by 4 bases and J by 7 bases. The CDR3 is made up of 14 amino acids. In nucleotides, the CDR3 is TGCGCCAGCAGCCAACGACAGGGGCCAGGGGAGCAGTACTTC. This translates into CASSQRQGPGEQYF.

The rearrangement uses TRBV5-8 and TRBJ1-2, with D uncertain. Trimming removed 4 bases from V and 0 bases from J, with 13 bases in between. Germline loops: CDR1 SGHTS, CDR2 YDEGEE. The length of the CDR3 is 15 residues. This chain's CDR3 is CASSPGERANYGYTF. The CDR3 DNA reads TGTGCCAGCAGCCCCGGGGAACGGGCTAACTATGGCTACACCTTC.

The chain is built from TRBV4-1 and TRBJ2-3; D possibly corresponds to TRBD2 (5 bases). CDR1 MGHRA and CDR2 YSYEKL come from the germline V gene. This CDR3 comprises 16 residues. V lost 0 bases and J 5 bases, leaving 15 bases between the germline ends. Written as DNA, the CDR3 is TGCGCCAGCAGCCAAGAGGTAGCGCGCTCCCGAGATACGCAGTATTTT. Its protein product is CASSQEVARSRDTQYF.

The chain employs TRBV12-5 and TRBJ2-7; TRBD1 matches 7 bases. Germline V lookup: CDR1 LGHNT, CDR2 FRNRAP. This CDR3 contains 12 residues. Unmatched junction bases numbered 4, after V lost 7 bases and J lost 4 bases. The CDR3 spells CASATTGYEQYF. The CDR3 DNA follows: TGTGCTAGTGCCACGACAGGGTACGAGCAGTACTTC. The whole variable domain, remainder taken from reference TRBV12-5 and TRBJ2-7, is DARVTQTPRHKVTEMGQEVTMRCQPILGHNTVFWYRQTMMQGLELLAYFRNRAPLDDSGMPKDRFSAEMPDATLATLKIQPSEPRDSAVYFCASATTGYEQYFGPGTRLTVT.